These T cell receptor beta chains were read from a single sample in a study of cytomegalovirus exposure and HLA in healthy donors. Sequencing was performed with immunoSEQ multiplex PCR; in TCRdb, only in-frame clones are kept and a portion is missing. The data hold 200,000 or so clones, with 65% to 85% observed a single time. The sequencing input was PBMCs. The receptor source for this set is a man aged 50 to 60 in good health and CMV-seronegative. CDR3s include the opening cysteine and the closing phenylalanine or tryptophan. D genes are given only for firm matches. For some rows the clone size is stated as once, few or many, or as a class when expanded; others skip it.

j_call	v_call	d_call	clone_size	cdr3_nt	cdr3_aa
TRBJ2-1	TRBV6-1	.	.	TGTGCCAGCAGTGACCCAGGGGGGCTAGGGAATGAGCAGTTCTTC	CASSDPGGLGNEQFF
TRBJ2-7	TRBV11-2	.	once	TGTGCCAGCAGCTTGGTACAGTCCTACGAGCAGTACTTC	CASSLVQSYEQYF
TRBJ1-1	TRBV28	.	.	TGTGCCAGCAGTTTAACAGGGTTGAACACTGAAGCTTTCTTT	CASSLTGLNTEAFF
TRBJ2-5	TRBV7-9	TRBD1	once	TGTGCCAGCAGCGGGGGACAGCCGCTTCAAGAGACCCAGTACTTC	CASSGGQPLQETQYF
TRBJ2-5	TRBV4-2	.	.	TGTGCCAGCAGCCAAGATGGACAGCCCCAAGAGACCCAGTACTTC	CASSQDGQPQETQYF
TRBJ2-3	TRBV28	.	few	TGTGCCAGCAGTTTAGGTTATTGGGCGGGGAAAGATGCTAACACAGATACGCAGTATTTT	CASSLGYWAGKDANTDTQYF
TRBJ2-7	TRBV27	TRBD1	once	TGTGCCAGCAGTTCTAAAAACAGGGGACGGTACGAGCAGTACTTC	CASSSKNRGRYEQYF
TRBJ1-5	TRBV15	.	.	TGTGCCACCAGCAGAGATCACAGCGGCTCCAATCAGCCCCAGCATTTT	CATSRDHSGSNQPQHF
TRBJ2-7	TRBV6-1	TRBD2	once	TGTGCCAGCATCCAAAACTTAGCGGGAGGCCAGTACTTC	CASIQNLAGGQYF
TRBJ2-3	TRBV29-1	TRBD1	few	TGCAGCGTACAACAGGGGGCAACAGATACGCAGTATTTT	CSVQQGATDTQYF
TRBJ2-7	TRBV29-1	TRBD2	once	TGCAGCGTTGAGGGAGCGGGAGCCTACGAGCAGTACTTC	CSVEGAGAYEQYF
TRBJ2-2	TRBV18	TRBD2	.	TGTGCCAGCTCACCAATATCCCGCGGGGGTCCGAACACCGGGGAGCTGTTTTTT	CASSPISRGGPNTGELFF
TRBJ1-5	TRBV6-1	TRBD1	.	TGTGCCAGCAGAAATCCGGGACAGTGGGGAAACCAGCATTTT	CASRNPGQWGNQHF
TRBJ1-1	TRBV7-2	.	.	TGTGCCAGCAGCCTGAGGACTGAAGCTTTCTTT	CASSLRTEAFF
TRBJ2-5	TRBV7-9	.	.	TGTGCCAGCAGCTTGGGGCTGGAGACCCAGTACTTC	CASSLGLETQYF
TRBJ2-7	TRBV19	TRBD2	.	TGTGCCAGTAGTCCCAGTGGGGCAGGTAGCGGGAGAGGCGAGCAGTACTTC	CASSPSGAGSGRGEQYF
TRBJ2-5	TRBV9	TRBD2	.	TGTGCCAGCAGCTCAGGGTCTAGCGGGAGTGAGACCCAGTACTTC	CASSSGSSGSETQYF
TRBJ2-7	TRBV19	TRBD2	.	TGTGCCAGTAGTGTCTCCCCCGGGGGGTACGAGCAGTACTTC	CASSVSPGGYEQYF
TRBJ2-1	TRBV10-3	TRBD2	.	TGTGCCATCAGGACTAGCGGGGATGATGAGCAGTTCTTC	CAIRTSGDDEQFF
TRBJ2-1	TRBV25-1	.	.	TGTGCCAGCAGTGAGCCAGGCTACAATGAGCAGTTCTTC	CASSEPGYNEQFF
TRBJ1-1	TRBV19	TRBD1	.	TGTGCCAGTGGACAGGGCAACACTGAAGCTTTCTTT	CASGQGNTEAFF
TRBJ2-3	TRBV10-3	TRBD1	.	TGTGCCATCAGTGAGTCGGACAGGGGCACAGATACGCAGTATTTT	CAISESDRGTDTQYF
TRBJ2-4	TRBV9	TRBD1	.	TGTGCCAGCAGCGTAGAAGGGGGCGGAAACATTCAGTACTTC	CASSVEGGGNIQYF
TRBJ2-1	TRBV7-9	TRBD2	once	TGTGCCAGCAGCACAACCGGGACTAGCAGCTCCTACAATGAGCAGTTCTTC	CASSTTGTSSSYNEQFF
TRBJ1-1	TRBV19	TRBD1	.	TGTGCCAGTAGTATAGGCAGGGGGCTCACTGAAGCTTTCTTT	CASSIGRGLTEAFF
TRBJ2-5	TRBV25-1	.	.	TGTGCCAGCAGTGAATATCCGACAGTCCCGCAAGAGACCCAGTACTTC	CASSEYPTVPQETQYF
TRBJ1-1	TRBV5-6	.	.	TGTGCCAGCAGCTTGGGGAGGGTAGACACTGAAGCTTTCTTT	CASSLGRVDTEAFF
TRBJ1-5	TRBV28	TRBD1	.	TGTGCCAGCAGGCAATCACAGGGGGCTCGGAATCAGCCCCAGCATTTT	CASRQSQGARNQPQHF
TRBJ2-3	TRBV5-1	.	.	TGCGCCAGCAGCCGGCTTATGGGGCAGTCCACAGATACGCAGTATTTT	CASSRLMGQSTDTQYF
TRBJ2-3	TRBV28	.	.	TGTGCCAGCAGTCTCAGCGGGAGCACAGATACGCAGTATTTT	CASSLSGSTDTQYF
TRBJ1-2	TRBV28	TRBD1	.	TGTGCCAGCAGTCTCTACCGGACAGGGGGTAACTATGGCTACACCTTC	CASSLYRTGGNYGYTF
TRBJ2-1	TRBV10-3	.	.	TGTGCCATCAGTGAGTCGAATCCCAGGGAGGATGAGCAGTTCTTC	CAISESNPREDEQFF
TRBJ2-7	TRBV27	.	.	TGTGCCAGCAGTAAGGACATGATTGAGCAGTACTTC	CASSKDMIEQYF
TRBJ2-7	TRBV18	TRBD1	.	TGTGCCAGCTCACTCGGACAGGGGGGATACGAGCAGTACTTC	CASSLGQGGYEQYF
TRBJ2-7	TRBV6-6	.	few	TGTGCCAGCTCCCTCCTAGGTTACGAGCAGTACTTC	CASSLLGYEQYF
TRBJ2-3	TRBV7-6	.	.	TGTGCCAGCAGCTTAGCGGCTAGCACAGATACGCAGTATTTT	CASSLAASTDTQYF
TRBJ1-2	TRBV28	TRBD1	.	TGTGCCAGCAGTTTAGGACAGGGGGCGCGCTATGGCTACACCTTC	CASSLGQGARYGYTF
TRBJ2-1	TRBV2	TRBD2	few	TGTGCCAGCAGAGAAGGGACTAGCGGGTATAATGAGCAGTTCTTC	CASREGTSGYNEQFF
TRBJ2-7	TRBV4-2	.	.	TGTGCCAGCAGCCAAGCGGGGGAATCCTACGAGCAGTACTTC	CASSQAGESYEQYF
TRBJ2-7	TRBV4-1	.	.	TGCGCCAGCAGCCAAGGTGCGGGACCTCCCTACGAGCAGTACTTC	CASSQGAGPPYEQYF
TRBJ1-4	TRBV7-9	TRBD1	.	TGTGCCAGCAGCTTAGGGGACAGAGATGAAAAACTGTTTTTT	CASSLGDRDEKLFF
TRBJ1-1	TRBV28	.	.	TGTGCCAGCAGTGCCGGAGGAGGGGCGAACACTGAAGCTTTCTTT	CASSAGGGANTEAFF
TRBJ2-7	TRBV27	TRBD1	.	TGTGCCAGCAGTTCACCCGGACAGGGAATCTACGAGCAGTACTTC	CASSSPGQGIYEQYF
TRBJ1-3	TRBV5-1	TRBD1	.	TGCGCCAGCAGCTCTGGGACAGGCGTTTCTGGAAACACCATATATTTT	CASSSGTGVSGNTIYF
TRBJ2-6	TRBV27	.	.	TGTGCCAGCAGCCTAACAGGGCACTCTGGGGCCAACGTCCTGACTTTC	CASSLTGHSGANVLTF
TRBJ1-2	TRBV28	TRBD1	once	TGTGCCAGCAGTTTGGAGGGGACAGGGCGAGGCTACACCTTC	CASSLEGTGRGYTF